One sample yielded the 19 T cell receptor beta chains listed below, sequenced in a study of prognosis after radiotherapy for stage I lung cancer. From genomic DNA, two-round multiplex PCR was used to amplify TCR beta CDR3. Specific primers for each TRBV and TRBJ gene were what first-round PCR used. TCRdb ran MiXCR on the multiplex PCR reads and lists one entry per CDR3 protein. This table has some 17,000 distinct CDR3 sequences, about 46% appearing once. The sequences come from PBMCs, collected before or after stereotactic body radiation therapy (not recorded which). The receptors derive from a donor at least 50 years old with non-small cell lung cancer.

This clonotype is categorized as medium-sized. The J gene is TRBJ2-7, the V gene TRBV7-2, with D maybe TRBD1 (5 bases). This CDR3 comprises 11 residues. Trimming cost V 7 bases and J 7 bases, with 11 bases left between them. In germline, CDR1 is SGHTA, CDR2 FQGNSA. CDR3 in amino acids: CASTRVREQYF. CDR3 coding DNA: TGTGCCAGCACCAGGGTGAGGGAGCAGTACTTC.

The rearrangement links TRBV11-2 to TRBJ2-5; no definite D call. From germline, CDR1 is SGHAT and CDR2 FQNNGV. CDR3 size: 13 residues. Trimming stripped 5 bases from V and 2 bases from J, with 9 bases between. In DNA, the CDR3 is TGTGCCAGCAGCCTGAATGTTCAAGAGACCCAGTACTTC. Residues: CASSLNVQETQYF.

This clonotype was seen ten or more times. The gene calls are TRBV2 and TRBJ2-5; 10 positions agree with TRBD2. The CDR3 length is 14 residues. The germline V gene has CDR1 SNHLY and CDR2 FYNNEI. Trimming at V came to 2 bases and at J to 5 bases, leaving 2 bases not matched to a gene. CDR3 DNA: TGTGCCAGCAGTGAAACTAGCGGGATCGAGACCCAGTACTTC. This translates into CASSETSGIETQYF. Full variable domain (rest looked up from reference TRBV2 and TRBJ2-5): EPEVTQTPSHQVTQMGQEVILRCVPISNHLYFYWYRQILGQKVEFLVSFYNNEISEKSEIFDDQFSVERPDGSNFTLKIRSTKLEDSAMYFCASSETSGIETQYFGPGTRLLVL.

This clonotype was seen at least ten times. The chain has TRBV20-1 and TRBJ1-2; D unresolved. Germline CDR1 is DFQATT and CDR2 is SNEGSKA (reference sequence). CDR3 size: 12 residues. V gave up 3 bases and J gave up 2 bases, with 7 bases separating them. The CDR3 is CSASSQNYGYTF. In DNA form, the CDR3 reads TGCAGTGCTAGCAGTCAGAACTATGGCTACACCTTC.

J is TRBJ2-7 and V is TRBV28; TRBD1 matches at 7 bases. With 6 bases clipped from V and 0 bases from J, the junction kept 5 bases outside the gene matches. Germline loops: CDR1 MDHEN, CDR2 SYDVKM. The CDR3 is made up of 14 amino acids. Here the CDR3 reads CASRRQGSSYEQYF. The CDR3 region has the DNA TGTGCCAGCAGGCGACAGGGAAGCTCCTACGAGCAGTACTTC.

The table lists this clonotype with a count of one. The likely explanation is a read error, given a far larger clone one base away. The chain employs TRBV6-8 and TRBJ1-5; the D gene is possibly TRBD1 (5 bases). The V and J ends lost 9 bases and 10 bases respectively, with 16 bases between them. The CDR3 length is 12 residues. The germline V gene has CDR1 MNHGY and CDR2 SAAAGT. The CDR3 spells CASAPLGHPQHF. DNA for the CDR3: TGTGCCAGTGCGCCTCTGGGGCATCCCCAGCATTTT.

Notes on this clonotype: One end of the junction varies from germline; a read error may be responsible. This sequence joins TRBV7-2 and TRBJ2-3, with 8 bases identical to TRBD1. This CDR3 is built from 14 residues. Germline assignment: CDR1 SGHTA and CDR2 FQGNSA. Written as DNA, the CDR3 is TGTGTCAGCATCTTTCGACAGGGGACAGATACGCAGTATTTT. Amino acids: CVSIFRQGTDTQYF. Together with reference TRBV7-2 and TRBJ2-3, the CDR3 gives the full variable domain: GAGVSQSPSNKVTEKGKDVELRCDPISGHTALYWYRQSLGQGLEFLIYFQGNSAPDKSGLPSDRFSAERTGGSVSTLTIQRTQQEDSAVYLCVSIFRQGTDTQYFGPGTRLTVL.

In its sample, this clonotype ranks as medium-sized. V and J are TRBV11-2 and TRBJ1-6; no definite D call. The length of the CDR3 is 14 residues. V lost 2 bases to trimming and J lost 9 bases, with 11 bases between them. Per germline, CDR1 SGHAT and CDR2 FQNNGV. CDR3 sequence (DNA): TGTGCCAGCAGCTTACCGTCTTTGTCTTCACCCCTCCACTTT. This sequence encodes CASSLPSLSSPLHF.

By sample fraction, this clonotype is medium-sized. For the CDR3, the DNA is TGTGCCAGCAGAAGGACTAGCGAGCGGATTGAGCAGTTCTTC. This encodes CASRRTSERIEQFF. The V gene is TRBV6-2 or TRBV6-3, the J gene TRBJ2-1; 9 bases map to TRBD2. The trim removed 6 bases at V and 9 bases at J, leaving 9 bases unmatched. Germline CDR1 reads MNHEY; CDR2 reads SVGEGT. The length of the CDR3 is 14 residues.

V and J are TRBV6-1 and TRBJ2-1; D remains unclear. CDR1 MNHNS and CDR2 SASEGT come from the germline V gene. Trimming cost V 6 bases and J 9 bases, with 15 bases left between them. The CDR3 has 13 amino acids. This CDR3 is CASRSDRFGEQFF. The CDR3 bases are TGTGCCAGCAGAAGCGATAGATTTGGTGAGCAGTTCTTC.

This clonotype was seen ten or more times. The chain couples TRBV10-3 to TRBJ2-7; no reliable D call. The CDR3 consists of 11 residues. CDR1 and CDR2 (germline): ENHRY, SYGVKD. V lost 5 bases and J 5 bases, leaving 7 bases between the germline ends. CDR3 sequence (DNA): TGTGCCATCAGTTCGCAGAACGAGCAGTACTTC. Amino acid sequence: CAISSQNEQYF.

This clonotype was picked up many times. The rearrangement joins TRBV6-4 to TRBJ1-2; 7 nucleotides agree with TRBD1. V was pared by 2 bases and J by 8 bases, with 8 bases of the junction left unmatched. The CDR3 loop spans 14 amino acids. Germline CDR1 is MRHNA and CDR2 is SNTAGT. The CDR3 sequence: CASSDPQGRGGYTF. The CDR3 region has the DNA TGTGCCAGCAGTGACCCACAGGGGAGAGGGGGCTACACCTTC.

This clonotype was recorded only once. The chain has TRBV6-2 or TRBV6-3 and TRBJ1-5; 7 bases map to TRBD1. J was trimmed by 7 bases and V by 5 bases; bases with no gene match: 11. The CDR3 totals 15 residues. The germline V gene has CDR1 MNHEY and CDR2 SVGEGT. CDR3 protein: CASSDRLTGIQPQHF. The DNA of the CDR3 is TGTGCCAGCAGTGATAGGTTGACAGGGATACAGCCCCAGCATTTT.

This clonotype is labeled medium-sized. The chain combines TRBV6-1 with TRBJ2-7; maybe TRBD2 (6 bases). Germline lookup yields CDR1 MNHNS and CDR2 SASEGT. The ends were cut back, 6 bases at V and 0 bases at J, with 15 bases in the middle. The CDR3 extends over 15 amino acids. The chain's CDR3 is CASRPGLQDSYEQYF. As DNA, the CDR3 is TGTGCCAGCAGACCGGGACTCCAAGACTCCTACGAGCAGTACTTC.

About this clonotype: One base separates it from a far larger clone, so it is likely a read error. The chain combines TRBV6-8 with TRBJ2-5; TRBD1 might be the D (5 bases). This CDR3 has 14 residues. The germline gives CDR1 MNHGY, CDR2 SAAAGT. Trimming pared 4 bases from V and 2 bases from J, leaving 11 bases between. Written as DNA, the CDR3 is TGTGCCAGCAGTTTAGCCAGGGTACAAGAGACCCAGTACTTC. Translation gives CASSLARVQETQYF.

This clonotype counts as medium-sized. The V and J genes are TRBV5-1 and TRBJ2-7; D is possibly TRBD1 (5 bases). The CDR3 totals 14 residues. Germline assignment: CDR1 SGHRS and CDR2 YFSETQ. The V end lost 1 base, the J end lost 2 bases, and 10 bases lay between the germline ends. Here the CDR3 reads CASSLSRATYEQYF. The CDR3 DNA sequence: TGCGCCAGCAGCTTGAGCAGGGCGACCTACGAGCAGTACTTC.

This clonotype is medium-sized in the sample. This chain connects TRBV6-1 to TRBJ2-7; TRBD1 matches 7 bases. The germline gives CDR1 MNHNS, CDR2 SASEGT. The CDR3 is 15 amino acids. J gave up 0 bases and V 5 bases, and 7 bases lay outside the gene matches. CDR3 in DNA: TGTGCCAGCAGTAAAACAGGGGAAAGCTCCTACGAGCAGTACTTC. Translating it yields CASSKTGESSYEQYF.

With respect to this clonotype: A far bigger clonotype differs at one base, so this is likely a read error. This chain links TRBV6-9 with TRBJ2-1; TRBD2 might be the D (5 bases). The ends were cut back, 4 bases at V and 3 bases at J, with 13 bases in the middle. The CDR3 loop spans 15 amino acids. In germline, CDR1 is MNHGY, CDR2 SVAAGI. CDR3 sequence: CASSSVGVYYNEQFF. The DNA of the CDR3 is TGTGCCAGCAGTTCAGTGGGAGTCTACTACAATGAGCAGTTCTTC.

Ten or more counts support this clonotype. J is TRBJ2-1 and V is TRBV18; 7 bases agree with TRBD1. Germline V gene lookup returns CDR1 KGHSH and CDR2 LQKENI. This CDR3 has 14 amino acids. Losses at the gene ends were 3 bases for V and 5 bases for J; bases not matched to a gene: 4. The CDR3 coding sequence is TGTGCCAGCTCACCGACAGGGTGGAACAATGAGCAGTTCTTC. Its translation is CASSPTGWNNEQFF.